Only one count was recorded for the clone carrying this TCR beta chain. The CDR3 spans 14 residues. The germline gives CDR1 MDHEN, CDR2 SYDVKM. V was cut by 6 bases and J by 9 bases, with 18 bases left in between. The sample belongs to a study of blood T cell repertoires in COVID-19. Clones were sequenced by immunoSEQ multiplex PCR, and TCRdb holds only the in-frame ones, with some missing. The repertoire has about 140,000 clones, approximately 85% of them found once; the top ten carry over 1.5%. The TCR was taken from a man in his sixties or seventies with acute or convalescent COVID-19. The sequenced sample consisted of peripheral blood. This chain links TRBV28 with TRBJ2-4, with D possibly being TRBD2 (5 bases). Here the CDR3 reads CASSRDLVVPIQYF. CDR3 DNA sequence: TGTGCCAGCAGCCGGGATTTAGTTGTACCCATTCAGTACTTC.